The subject of this entry is one T cell receptor (beta chain). Its antigen is unknown. This sample is drawn from a study of graft-versus-host responses after intestinal transplantation. Study-level findings and limits: The study found high graft-versus-host to host-versus-graft clonal ratios in allografts of patients with graft-donor T cell macrochimerism.

The V and J ends lost 6 bases and 0 bases respectively, with 18 bases between them. The CDR3 spans 16 residues. Measured with immunoSEQ multiplex PCR; TCRdb has only the in-frame clones, and not every one. Altogether 78,000 or so clones are present, around 87% being singletons, with the ten largest covering under 9.5%. The V and J genes are TRBV23-1 and TRBJ2-7; D not certain. TRBV23-1 is sorted into the ORF group, with uncertain function. The source is a human donor who was the organ donor for an intestinal transplant. The sample here was unstimulated CD8+ T cells sorted from spleen or lymph node cells, taken before transplant. The CDR3 nucleotides are TGCGCCAGCAGATCGGATAGGCAATGTAGCTCCTACGAGCAGTACTTC. Its translation is CASRSDRQCSSYEQYF.